The 32 T cell receptor delta chains presented below share a single source sample, sequenced in a study of delta chains in infants with herpesvirus infections. Gamma-chain- and delta-chain-specific primers converted PBMC RNA into TCR cDNA. TCRdb called clones anew from the RT-PCR reads with CATT. The profile covers some 1,000 delta-chain clones, with about 43% appearing a single time and over 20% taken by the ten largest. The starting material was peripheral blood, obtained at time point 3 of longitudinal follow-up. These receptors originate from a human donor who was a Ugandan infant, either HIV-exposed or HIV-unexposed (not recorded which).

This chain uses TRAV38-2/DV8 with TRDJ1; either TRDD2 or TRDD3 may fit D (8 bases each). Germline CDR1 and CDR2: TSESDYY and QEAYKQQN. There are 24 residues in the CDR3. Trimming pared 0 bases from V and 0 bases from J, leaving 36 bases between. As DNA, the CDR3 is TGTGCTTATAGGAGCGCGGTAGTCTTCCTACGTGACTGGGGGGCCCGCCCGTACACCGATAAACTCATCTTT. Protein sequence: CAYRSAVVFLRDWGARPYTDKLIF.

This clone was found a few times. CDR3 nucleotide sequence: TGTGCTCTTGGACCTACTTTGCCGGGGGATACCGATAAACTCATCTTT. Encoded protein: CALGPTLPGDTDKLIF. This rearrangement joins TRDV1 to TRDJ1; 7 positions agree with TRDD3. With V trimmed by 6 bases and J by 2 bases, 12 bases remained unmatched. Germline V gene data show CDR1 as TSWWSYY and CDR2 as QGS. The CDR3 spans 16 residues.

The chain uses TRDV1 and TRDJ1, with D tentatively TRDD2 or TRDD3 (5 bases each). The CDR3 spans 19 residues. CDR1 and CDR2 from the germline V gene are TSWWSYY and QGS. V lost 2 bases, J lost 4 bases, and 26 bases lay in between. CDR3 sequence: CALGEDKAYDVALGDKLIF. Here the CDR3 DNA reads TGTGCTCTTGGGGAAGACAAGGCCTACGATGTAGCCCTGGGCGATAAACTCATCTTT.

The chain couples TRDV1 to TRDJ1; 8 bases line up with TRDD3. Germline V gives CDR1 TSWWSYY, CDR2 QGS. Germline trimming cut 4 bases from V and 2 bases from J; bases unmatched to any gene: 21. The CDR3 has 20 residues. The CDR3 nucleotides read TGTGCTCTTGGGGTAAGGCCTTCCCGTCTGGGGGACGCCGGAACCGATAAACTCATCTTT. Its translation: CALGVRPSRLGDAGTDKLIF.

The rearrangement uses TRDV1 and TRDJ1, with 7 positions matching TRDD3. V lost 3 bases and J lost 0; bases outside the gene matches: 28. This CDR3 has 23 amino acids. Germline V lookup: CDR1 TSWWSYY, CDR2 QGS. This CDR3 reads CALGDPPLRLSTFWGAHTDKLIF. The DNA for the CDR3 is TGTGCTCTTGGGGACCCACCTCTAAGACTTTCTACTTTCTGGGGGGCCCACACCGATAAACTCATCTTT.

The genes are TRDV1 and TRDJ1, with 7 bases identical to TRDD3. This CDR3 contains 19 residues. V was clipped by 0 bases and J by 4 bases; unmatched bases: 17. Germline V gene sequence: CDR1 TSWWSYY, CDR2 QGS. The CDR3 sequence: CALGELSSTGVLRRDKLIF. CDR3 in DNA: TGTGCTCTTGGGGAACTTTCCAGTACTGGGGTATTACGCCGCGATAAACTCATCTTT.

The J gene is TRDJ1, the V gene TRDV1, with 9 bases that match TRDD3. Germline V CDR1 and CDR2: TSWWSYY, QGS. The V segment lost 5 bases and the J segment 3 bases; nucleotides outside the gene matches: 25. This CDR3 spans 21 amino acids. CDR3 region: CALGKQALGNYWGRRSDKLIF. CDR3 sequence (DNA): TGTGCTCTTGGGAAACAGGCTCTAGGAAACTACTGGGGGAGGCGCTCCGATAAACTCATCTTT.

This clone has more than one count but fewer than ten. The chain is built from TRDV1 and TRDJ1, with no clear D. The CDR3 runs 18 residues. The V end lost 0 bases, the J end lost 2 bases, and 19 bases lay between the germline ends. CDR1 TSWWSYY and CDR2 QGS come from the germline V gene. CDR3 region: CALGELFDQSTVTDKLIF. CDR3 DNA: TGTGCTCTTGGGGAACTATTCGACCAGAGCACTGTAACCGATAAACTCATCTTT.

Remarks on this clone: A much larger clone lies a single base off, so this may be a read error. Other nucleotide sequences in the sample specify the same CDR3. The chain recombines TRDV3 with TRDJ1; unclear D gene. Per the germline V gene, CDR1 is TVYSNPD and CDR2 is GDNSRS (reference sequence). The CDR3 is made up of 16 amino acids. The CDR3 DNA reads TGTGCTGCTATCCCCGGCCTGCGGACCTATCTAAATAAACTCATCTTT. It translates to CAAIPGLRTYLNKLIF.

The chain links TRDV1 to TRDJ1; 7 bases are shared with TRDD3. The CDR3 has 17 amino acids. Unmatched junction bases numbered 10, after V lost 3 bases and J lost 0 bases. Germline CDR1 TSWWSYY, CDR2 QGS. The CDR3 nucleotides read TGTGCTCTTGGGGACTGTGGGGGAGATTTCTACACCGATAAACTCATCTTT. It specifies CALGDCGGDFYTDKLIF.

This chain uses TRDV1 with TRDJ1, with TRDD3 matching over 11 bases. Germline CDR1 and CDR2: TSWWSYY and QGS. The CDR3 spans 19 residues. The V and J ends lost 2 bases and 2 bases, in that order; junction bases with no gene match: 13. CDR3 region: CALGESPSWGIRVTDKLIF. As DNA, the CDR3 is TGTGCTCTTGGGGAATCCCCAAGTTGGGGGATACGCGTTACCGATAAACTCATCTTT.

The chain joins TRDV1 to TRDJ1; possible D gene TRDD2, 5 bases. This CDR3 has 16 amino acids. Germline V lookup: CDR1 TSWWSYY, CDR2 QGS. V lost 0 bases, J lost 1 base, and 12 bases lay in between. DNA of the CDR3: TGTGCTCTTGGGGAACTTGCTCCTAATCCCACCGATAAACTCATCTTT. Translation gives CALGELAPNPTDKLIF.

This clone is large (0.1 to 1%) within its sample. The rearrangement uses TRDV2 and TRDJ2; the D gene could be TRDD2 or TRDD3 (5 bases each). V was clipped by 2 bases and J by 4 bases, with 13 bases between them. The CDR3 loop spans 15 amino acids. The V gene's germline CDR1 is GEAIGNYY and CDR2 EKD. Written as DNA, the CDR3 is TGTGCCTGTGACATAGTGGGGCCTTCGACAGCACAACTCTTCTTT. The encoded protein is CACDIVGPSTAQLFF.

This clone has a handful of counts. V is TRDV1 and J is TRDJ1; 8 positions agree with TRDD2. This CDR3 spans 25 amino acids. The germline V gene has CDR1 TSWWSYY and CDR2 QGS. Germline trimming cut 2 bases from V and 0 bases from J; bases unmatched to any gene: 32. CDR3 bases: TGTGCTCTTGGGGAAAAGATACGGCTTCCTACGTTGATACTGGGTTTAGGCGACTACACCGATAAACTCATCTTT. This codes for CALGEKIRLPTLILGLGDYTDKLIF.

This clone has more than one count but fewer than ten. The rearrangement joins TRDV1 to TRDJ1; TRDD3 matches at 9 bases. This CDR3 has 21 residues. Germline trimming cut 0 bases from V and 1 base from J; bases unmatched to any gene: 18. In germline, CDR1 is TSWWSYY, CDR2 QGS. The CDR3 protein is CALGELRPALPWGMSTDKLIF. CDR3 coding DNA: TGTGCTCTTGGGGAACTCCGCCCCGCCCTACCCTGGGGGATGTCCACCGATAAACTCATCTTT.

Here the CDR3 DNA reads TGTGCTCTTGGGGATTTTCTTCCTACGGTGGGGGATAGGACCCAGTACACCGATAAACTCATCTTT. As protein: CALGDFLPTVGDRTQYTDKLIF. The chain has TRDV1 and TRDJ1, with D possibly being TRDD3 (9 bases). Germline V gene data show CDR1 as TSWWSYY and CDR2 as QGS. This CDR3 has 22 amino acids. Trimming took 3 bases from V and 0 from J, leaving 32 bases between them.

The chain is built from TRDV2 and TRDJ1, with D perhaps TRDD3 (5 bases). CDR3 length: 17 residues. From germline, CDR1 is GEAIGNYY and CDR2 EKD. Trimming left V 0 bases short and J 0 bases short, with 16 bases between. The CDR3 loop is CACDTIRGPTYTDKLIF. DNA for the CDR3: TGTGCCTGTGACACCATCCGGGGACCCACGTACACCGATAAACTCATCTTT.

Relative to its sample, this clone is large. The chain has TRDV3 and TRDJ1; 10 bases match TRDD3. Trimming cost V 2 bases and J 3 bases; bases outside gene matches: 15. The CDR3 runs to 17 residues. The germline gives CDR1 TVYSNPD, CDR2 GDNSRS (reference sequence). The CDR3 spells CAFSNSYWGIVPDKLIF. DNA for the CDR3: TGTGCCTTTTCGAACTCGTACTGGGGGATCGTCCCCGATAAACTCATCTTT.

The CDR3 coding sequence is TGTGCTCTTGGGGAACGCCCACCCTACTGGGGGATTAAAACCGATAAACTCTTCTTT. This gives the protein CALGERPPYWGIKTDKLFF. The rearrangement joins TRDV1 to TRDJ2, with 10 nucleotides matching TRDD3. The V gene end was trimmed by 1 base and the J gene end by 12 bases; junction bases not matched to a gene: 20. The CDR3 spans 19 residues. Per the germline V gene, CDR1 is TSWWSYY and CDR2 is QGS.

The chain joins TRDV1 to TRDJ1; TRDD2 matches 7 bases. The trim removed 0 bases at V and 11 bases at J, leaving 15 bases unmatched. CDR3 length: 16 residues. CDR1 TSWWSYY and CDR2 QGS come from the germline V gene. This chain's CDR3 is CALGELPIFPTRELIF. In DNA, the CDR3 is TGTGCTCTTGGGGAACTTCCGATATTTCCTACGAGGGAGCTCATCTTT.

By sample fraction, this clone is large (0.1 to 1%). This chain uses TRDV1 with TRDJ1; 7 nucleotides match TRDD3. CDR1 is TSWWSYY, CDR2 QGS, per germline. J was trimmed by 0 bases and V by 6 bases; bases with no gene match: 19. The CDR3 length is 19 residues. CDR3: CALGRQAVTGDLYTDKLIF. The CDR3 DNA is TGTGCTCTTGGACGGCAAGCGGTGACTGGGGACTTGTACACCGATAAACTCATCTTT.

This clone occurred a few times. This chain uses TRDV1 with TRDJ1, with 11 positions matching TRDD3. Looked up from germline, CDR1 is TSWWSYY and CDR2 is QGS. Unmatched junction bases numbered 17, after V lost 2 bases and J lost 6 bases. CDR3 size: 19 residues. CDR3 residues: CALGESLGDTSQALYKLIF. In DNA, the CDR3 is TGTGCTCTTGGGGAATCTCTGGGGGATACCAGCCAAGCCCTCTATAAACTCATCTTT.

The J gene is TRDJ1, the V gene TRDV3; 9 nucleotides line up with TRDD2. Germline CDR1 reads TVYSNPD; CDR2 reads GDNSRS (reference sequence). The CDR3 contains 17 residues. Trimming took 4 bases from V and 6 from J; bases not matched to a gene: 21. CDR3 residues: CASRLPTDWGSLNKLIF. The CDR3 coding sequence is TGTGCCTCTCGCCTTCCTACGGATTGGGGGTCCCTGAATAAACTCATCTTT.

This clone turned up a few times. The V call is TRDV2, the J call TRDJ2; 8 positions agree with TRDD3. The CDR3 is 19 amino acids. Trimming at V came to 0 bases and at J to 0 bases, leaving 11 bases not matched to a gene. CDR1 is GEAIGNYY and CDR2 is EKD in the germline V gene. CDR3 residues: CACDTEEDWGPPLTAQLFF. CDR3 in DNA: TGTGCCTGTGACACCGAGGAGGACTGGGGGCCACCTTTGACAGCACAACTCTTCTTT.

This clone was detected once. The chain recombines TRAV38-2/DV8 with TRDJ1; 8 bases are shared with TRDD3. Per the germline V gene, CDR1 is TSESDYY and CDR2 is QEAYKQQN. The CDR3 has 13 amino acids. CDR3 region: CATTQLGGDKLIF. The CDR3 bases are TGTGCGACGACCCAACTGGGGGGAGATAAACTCATCTTT.

V gene TRDV1 combines with J gene TRDJ1, with 8 bases fitting TRDD3. With 1 base clipped from V and 1 base from J, the junction kept 11 bases outside the gene matches. The CDR3 extends over 18 amino acids. Germline V lookup: CDR1 TSWWSYY, CDR2 QGS. CDR3 DNA: TGTGCTCTTGGGGAACCCCTTTCCCTACTGGGGGTCACCGATAAACTCATCTTT. Translation: CALGEPLSLLGVTDKLIF.

J is TRDJ1 and V is TRDV2; TRDD3 matches 12 bases. J was trimmed by 2 bases and V by 3 bases; bases with no gene match: 18. Germline-derived CDR1 and CDR2 are GEAIGNYY and EKD. This CDR3 spans 20 amino acids. This chain's CDR3 is CACDAVVPYWGIQGTDKLIF. The CDR3 nucleotides are TGTGCCTGTGACGCCGTTGTACCCTACTGGGGGATACAGGGGACCGATAAACTCATCTTT.

The J gene is TRDJ1, the V gene TRAV29/DV5, with TRDD3 matching 12 bases. V lost 0 bases and J lost 0; bases outside the gene matches: 21. CDR1 and CDR2 from the germline V gene are NSMFDY and ISSIKDK. The CDR3 runs to 22 residues. The chain's CDR3 is CAASARTAPDWGIQLNTDKLIF. DNA for the CDR3: TGTGCAGCAAGCGCACGTACCGCTCCCGACTGGGGGATACAATTGAACACCGATAAACTCATCTTT.

About this clone: This likely traces to a read error, being one base from a far larger clone. The sample holds other DNA sequences that translate to the same CDR3. The rearrangement joins TRDV3 to TRDJ3, with 12 positions matching TRDD3. Germline V gives CDR1 TVYSNPD, CDR2 GDNSRS (reference sequence). The CDR3 is 23 residues long. With V trimmed by 1 base and J by 5 bases, 24 bases remained unmatched. The CDR3 reads CAFMEAPTEYWGIPVRDTRQMFF. The DNA of the CDR3 is TGTGCCTTTATGGAGGCTCCAACCGAATACTGGGGGATACCGGTCAGGGACACCCGACAGATGTTTTTC.

The table lists this clone with a count of one. The chain is built from TRAV29/DV5 and TRDJ1, with TRDD3 as a possible D gene (5 bases). The germline gives CDR1 NSMFDY, CDR2 ISSIKDK. The CDR3 totals 18 residues. The V gene lost 1 base and the J gene lost 0 bases, with 22 bases spanning the gap. CDR3 residues: CAASLTLPRGSYTDKLIF. CDR3 nucleotides: TGTGCAGCAAGCCTTACCCTGCCCCGGGGGTCGTACACCGATAAACTCATCTTT.

The chain combines TRDV1 with TRDJ1, with 7 bases aligning to TRDD3. V was clipped by 6 bases and J by 0 bases; unmatched bases: 1. The CDR3 contains 13 residues. Germline V gene lookup returns CDR1 TSWWSYY and CDR2 QGS. CDR3 nucleotides: TGTGCTCTTGGAGGGGGATACACCGATAAACTCATCTTT. It is translated as CALGGGYTDKLIF.

This CDR3 reads CALGPLNWGIPWRELIF. The CDR3 DNA sequence: TGTGCTCTTGGGCCACTAAACTGGGGGATACCATGGCGCGAACTCATCTTT. This chain uses TRDV1 with TRDJ1; 12 bases are a match to TRDD3. Germline V lookup: CDR1 TSWWSYY, CDR2 QGS. V shed 5 bases and J 9 bases; nucleotides not matched to a gene: 16. The CDR3 has 17 amino acids.